This passage covers 21 T cell receptor beta chains from one sample sequenced in a study of blood T cells in healthy people across ages. A second roughly 6 to 11 cycle PCR used barcoded and J-beta primers. Each CDR3 protein is one row after TCRdb ran MiXCR on the 5' RACE reads. This table holds hundreds of thousands of distinct CDR3 sequences, roughly half found once. Sequencing was done on a sample of blood. All receptors derive from a woman older than 75 in good health.

In its sample, this clonotype was seen a few times. V gene TRBV6-1 combines with J gene TRBJ2-1, with D unresolved. This CDR3 region has 17 residues. Deletions cut 2 bases from V and 2 bases from J, with 16 bases between. Germline V gene lookup returns CDR1 MNHNS and CDR2 SASEGT. CDR3 coding DNA: TGTGCCAGCAGTGAATTTCTTGAGTCTTTGGCCTACAATGAGCAGTTCTTC. Its translation is CASSEFLESLAYNEQFF.

Many counts were recorded for this clonotype. The V gene is TRBV2, the J gene TRBJ2-6; 9 bases line up with TRBD1. The CDR3 runs 19 residues. CDR1 and CDR2 (germline): SNHLY, FYNNEI. V lost 0 bases to trimming and J lost 1 base; unmatched junction nucleotides: 7. The CDR3 is CASSEAPGTGKSGANVLTF. The CDR3 DNA sequence: TGTGCCAGCAGTGAAGCGCCAGGGACAGGGAAGTCTGGGGCCAACGTCCTGACTTTC.

The genes are TRBV18 and TRBJ2-1, with a possible D match to TRBD2 (6 bases). V lost 5 bases and J 8 bases, leaving 16 bases between the germline ends. CDR1 is KGHSH, CDR2 LQKENI, per germline. This CDR3 has 14 residues. This CDR3 reads CASSIGSWSDEQFF. CDR3 DNA: TGTGCCAGCTCAATCGGGAGCTGGTCTGATGAGCAGTTCTTC.

This clonotype was observed a few times. The gene calls are TRBV5-1 and TRBJ2-3, with a weak D call TRBD1 (5 bases). Between the trimmed V and J ends, which lost 3 bases and 1 base, there was a span of 9 bases. The germline CDR1 and CDR2 sequences are SGHRS and YFSETQ. CDR3 size: 14 residues. The CDR3 loop reads CASSSKTGTDTQYF. DNA of the CDR3: TGCGCCAGCAGCTCGAAGACAGGCACAGATACGCAGTATTTT.

The rearrangement joins TRBV20-1 to TRBJ2-7; possibly TRBD1 or TRBD2 for D (6 bases each). The CDR3 sequence is 16 residues long. Between the trimmed V and J ends, which lost 6 bases and 1 base, there was a span of 22 bases. In germline, CDR1 is DFQATT, CDR2 SNEGSKA (reference sequence). CDR3 sequence (DNA): TGCAGTGCCGTTCCCCCCCGGGGGCGGGCGTCCTACGAGCAGTACTTC. Translation gives CSAVPPRGRASYEQYF.

CDR3 in amino acids: CSASGGAMGDEQFF. The CDR3 DNA is TGCAGTGCAAGCGGGGGGGCCATGGGGGATGAGCAGTTCTTC. The chain couples TRBV20-1 to TRBJ2-1; 10 positions agree with TRBD2. The ends lost 6 bases at V and 8 bases at J; junction bases unmatched: 10. The CDR3 is 14 amino acids. CDR1 is DFQATT, CDR2 SNEGSKA, per germline (reference sequence).

This clonotype has a handful of counts. V and J are TRBV12-3 or TRBV12-4 and TRBJ2-5, with a tentative D call TRBD2 (6 bases). Between the trimmed V and J ends, which lost 7 bases and 5 bases, there was a span of 20 bases. The CDR3 covers 15 residues. The CDR3 here is CASTLGDFSGETQYF. In DNA form, the CDR3 reads TGTGCCAGCACCCTGGGGGACTTTTCAGGGGAGACCCAGTACTTC.

The count of this clonotype is one. The CDR3 sequence is CASSQDIGTPVLRTQYF. CDR3 DNA sequence: TGTGCCAGCAGCCAAGATATCGGGACTCCCGTTTTAAGGACCCAGTACTTC. The V call is TRBV4-2, the J call TRBJ2-5; D might be TRBD2 (6 bases). Trimming removed 0 bases from V and 7 bases from J, with 21 bases in between. Germline-derived CDR1 and CDR2 are LGHNA and YNFKEQ. This CDR3 has 17 residues.

The chain joins TRBV12-3 or TRBV12-4 to TRBJ1-2, with 10 bases lining up with TRBD1. Germline trimming cut 8 bases from V and 5 bases from J; bases unmatched to any gene: 11. This CDR3 spans 15 amino acids. The CDR3 reads CASVRQGAGSYGYTF. CDR3 nucleotides: TGTGCCAGCGTACGACAGGGGGCCGGGAGTTATGGCTACACCTTC.

In its sample, this clonotype was seen a few times. A much larger clone is a single base away; this may be a read error. The chain employs TRBV9 and TRBJ2-3, with 9 bases fitting TRBD1. This CDR3 has 17 residues. Germline V CDR1 and CDR2: SGDLS, YYNGEE. Trimming took 6 bases from V and 3 from J; bases not matched to a gene: 14. This chain's CDR3 is CASNPRGDRALTDTQYF. The CDR3 nucleotides read TGTGCCAGCAACCCGAGGGGGGACAGGGCGTTGACAGATACGCAGTATTTT.

About this clonotype itself: At one end, the junction sequence differs from germline, possibly due to a read error. The V call is TRBV12-3 or TRBV12-4, the J call TRBJ2-1, with TRBD1 as a possible D gene (7 bases). There are 14 residues in the CDR3. The CDR3 DNA reads TGTGCCAGCAGGTTAGGGTCAGGGGGGAATGAGCAGTTCTTT. Its translation: CASRLGSGGNEQFF.

There are many counts of this clonotype. One end of the junction does not line up with germline, which may come from a read error. The V gene is TRBV5-1, the J gene TRBJ2-1, with 8 bases that match TRBD1. Germline CDR1 SGHRS, CDR2 YFSETQ. This CDR3 contains 14 residues. The CDR3 nucleotides are TGTGCCAGCAGCCTCGGACAGGGTGGGAATGAGCAGTTCTTC. This gives the protein CASSLGQGGNEQFF.

The V call is TRBV20-1, the J call TRBJ2-1; 11 positions match TRBD2. Germline CDR1 DFQATT, CDR2 SNEGSKA (reference sequence). V was pared by 6 bases and J by 5 bases, with 9 bases of the junction left unmatched. The CDR3 sequence is 15 residues long. The CDR3 protein is CSARRRLAGNNEQFF. The CDR3 nucleotides read TGCAGTGCCCGACGCAGACTAGCGGGAAACAATGAGCAGTTCTTC.

This clonotype was recorded once. V gene TRBV20-1 combines with J gene TRBJ2-5, with 8 bases that match TRBD1. The CDR3 covers 13 residues. J was trimmed by 5 bases and V by 7 bases; bases with no gene match: 9. In germline, CDR1 is DFQATT, CDR2 SNEGSKA (reference sequence). The CDR3 coding sequence is TGCAGTGAGTCGGGGACAGGCGGGGAGACCCAGTACTTC. Translated: CSESGTGGETQYF.

This clonotype has a count of ten or more. V and J are TRBV7-2 and TRBJ2-7; D gene uncertain. The assigned J gene may be wrong: the sequence end matches TRBJ2-5 better. CDR1 and CDR2 from the germline V gene are SGHTA and FQGNSA. This CDR3 has 15 residues. The CDR3: CASSLVPLSRETQYF. CDR3 DNA: TGTGCCAGCAGCCTAGTACCCCTTTCCAGGGAGACCCAGTACTTC.

This clonotype was seen ten or more times. This chain links TRBV9 with TRBJ2-1; possibly TRBD2 for D (5 bases). V dropped 0 bases and J dropped 7 bases, with 14 bases sitting between them. The CDR3 contains 15 residues. Germline V lookup: CDR1 SGDLS, CDR2 YYNGEE. The CDR3 sequence: CASSVVASEGNEQFF. Written as DNA, the CDR3 is TGTGCCAGCAGCGTAGTCGCCAGCGAGGGTAATGAGCAGTTCTTC.

The chain combines TRBV7-9 with TRBJ2-1; D gene uncertain. This CDR3 contains 13 residues. Germline CDR1 is SEHNR and CDR2 is FQNEAQ (reference sequence). V lost 10 bases and J lost 0, with 10 bases in between. As DNA, the CDR3 is TGTGCCATCGCCCGGAACTCCTACAATGAGCAGTTCTTC. The encoded protein is CAIARNSYNEQFF. The variable domain in full, completed from reference TRBV7-9 and TRBJ2-1, reads DTGVSQNPRHKITKRGQNVTFRCDPISEHNRLYWYRQTLGQGPEFLTYFQNEAQLEKSRLLSDRFSAERPKGSFSTLEIQRTEQGDSAMYLCAIARNSYNEQFFGPGTRLTVL.

The chain couples TRBV20-1 to TRBJ2-7, with D possibly matching TRBD1 (6 bases). This CDR3 contains 15 residues. V lost 0 bases, J lost 0 bases, and 12 bases lay in between. The germline V gene encodes CDR1 DFQATT and CDR2 SNEGSKA (reference sequence). The CDR3: CSARDLDRSSYEQYF. CDR3 coding DNA: TGCAGTGCTAGAGATCTCGACAGGAGCTCCTACGAGCAGTACTTC.

This clonotype turned up a few times. Being one base from a much bigger clone, this may be a read error. This sequence joins TRBV29-1 and TRBJ2-5; D might be TRBD2 (5 bases). Trimming left V 3 bases short and J 11 bases short, with 16 bases between. Germline V gene lookup returns CDR1 SQVTM and CDR2 ANQGSEA. This CDR3 is 12 amino acids long. This CDR3 is CSVDGEGNEQYF. The CDR3 nucleotides read TGCAGCGTTGATGGTGAGGGCAATGAGCAGTACTTC.

On this clonotype: This clone may be a read error of a much larger clone one base away. This chain joins TRBV4-2 and TRBJ2-5; the D gene is possibly TRBD2 (5 bases). Germline values: CDR1 LGHNA, CDR2 YNFKEQ. This CDR3 contains 15 residues. CDR3 amino acids: CASSQEIGRGKTRYF. The CDR3 DNA follows: TGTGCCAGCAGCCAAGAAATCGGCCGGGGAAAGACCCGGTACTTC.

This clonotype was seen many times. The rearrangement joins TRBV20-1 to TRBJ2-1; 7 nucleotides align to TRBD2. Trimming at V came to 6 bases and at J to 9 bases, leaving 5 bases not matched to a gene. The CDR3 is made up of 11 amino acids. Germline lookup yields CDR1 DFQATT and CDR2 SNEGSKA (reference sequence). This CDR3 reads CSARGGSEQFF. DNA for the CDR3: TGCAGTGCCCGGGGAGGGAGTGAGCAGTTCTTC.